This T cell receptor (beta chain) was retrieved from a study of PD-1 blockade in classical Hodgkin lymphoma. This CDR3 is built from 16 residues. Germline CDR1 and CDR2: MGHRA and YSYEKL. V shed 3 bases and J shed 2 bases, with 17 bases lying between them. Findings and limits, study-wide: Healthy donors were reported to have higher baseline TCR diversity than newly diagnosed patients. The authors have not defined what causes the repertoire differences, possibly disease activity or prior therapy.

The time point here: newly diagnosed, previously untreated cHL patient sample. Starting with thawed PBMCs, CD4+ T cells were purified by magnetic negative selection. The sample holds a few counts of this clone. Its target is not known. Repertoires were generated with immunoSEQ multiplex PCR, while TCRdb's copy carries only in-frame clones and drops some. The table includes around 16,000 clones, approximately 92% detected once. The specimen sequenced was CD4+ T cells from blood. The source is a human donor with classical Hodgkin lymphoma. V gene TRBV4-1 combines with J gene TRBJ2-7; maybe TRBD1 (6 bases). The CDR3 here is CASSHGRGPSTYEQYF. Written as DNA, the CDR3 is TGCGCCAGCAGCCATGGCAGGGGACCCTCAACCTACGAGCAGTACTTC.